These T cell receptor beta chains were read from a single sample in a study of T cells in Graves' hyperthyroidism and ophthalmopathy. Via MiXCR, TCRdb re-called the multiplex PCR reads, giving one row per CDR3 protein. The table includes a few hundred thousand distinct CDR3 sequences, 15% to 18% detected once. Sequenced sample: blood. Receptor source: a woman aged 18 to 35 with Graves' hyperthyroidism that later progressed to Graves' ophthalmopathy. CDR3s include the opening cysteine and the closing phenylalanine or tryptophan. Each record gives: V gene, J gene, D gene, clone size, CDR3 DNA, CDR3 protein. A D gene is named only where the DNA matches it firmly. Rows may omit the clone size; those that give it use once, few, many or a size class.

>TRBV5-5|TRBJ1-1|TRBD1|few
TGTGCCAGCAGCTCCGCGCCGACAGGGGACACTGAAGCTTTCTTT
CASSSAPTGDTEAFF
>TRBV4-1|TRBJ2-3|.|few
TGCACCAGCAGCCAAATCGGACTTCATACGCAGTATTTT
CTSSQIGLHTQYF
>TRBV7-8|TRBJ1-5|.|many
TGTGCCAGCAGCTCATTGCAGCCGAACGTCGGGCGTAGCAATCAGCCCCAGCATTTT
CASSSLQPNVGRSNQPQHF
>TRBV9|TRBJ1-1|.|.
TGTGCCAGCAGCGTAGGCCCGGGAGGGGGGAACACTGAAGCTTTCTTT
CASSVGPGGGNTEAFF
>TRBV28|TRBJ2-1|.|many
TGTGCCAGCAGCTCTCTAAGATCTCACTACAGCCGGACGCGGCCCCCCTTCAATGAGCAGTTCTTC
CASSSLRSHYSRTRPPFNEQFF
>TRBV20-1|TRBJ2-5|TRBD1|many
TGCAGTGCTAGAGTGTCCTTAGGGGACAGGGGGCACCAAGAGACCCAGTACTTC
CSARVSLGDRGHQETQYF
>TRBV5-1|TRBJ2-7|.|many
TGCGCCAGCAGCCCCGTAGGATACGAGCAGTACTTC
CASSPVGYEQYF
>TRBV7-2|TRBJ2-1|.|many
TGTGCCAGCAGCCGAGCCGATGAGCAGTTCTTC
CASSRADEQFF
>TRBV28|TRBJ2-7|.|many
TGTGCCAGCAGTCCCCAAGGGACGGTGAGCTCCTACGAGCAGTACTTC
CASSPQGTVSSYEQYF
>TRBV7-9|TRBJ2-2|TRBD2|few
TGTGCCAGCAGGGCACTAGCGGGAGGCTTCGGGGAGCTGTTTTTT
CASRALAGGFGELFF
>TRBV12-3/TRBV12-4|TRBJ1-1|TRBD1|many
TGTGCCAGCAGTCAGGGGGGAGGCACTGAAGCTTTCTTT
CASSQGGGTEAFF
>TRBV7-9|TRBJ2-1|.|many
TGTGCCAGCAGTGGGAAGGGGATCCACGATGAGCAGTTCTTC
CASSGKGIHDEQFF
>TRBV28|TRBJ1-2|.|few
TGTGCCAGCAGTCCCCTGGACCCTAAGGGAGGCTACACCTTC
CASSPLDPKGGYTF
>TRBV7-8|TRBJ2-5|.|many
TGTGCCAGCAGCATCCGATGGGGAGTGGCGACCCAGTACTTC
CASSIRWGVATQYF
>TRBV6-1|TRBJ2-1|.|.
TGTGCCAGCAGAACCGACTACAATGAGCAGTTCTTC
CASRTDYNEQFF
>TRBV13|TRBJ1-3|.|many
TGTGCCAGCAGCTCAGGGGATGGAAACACCATATATTTT
CASSSGDGNTIYF
>TRBV7-9|TRBJ1-2|.|few
TGTGCCAGCAGCTCTTGGACTGACGCGCCCAATGGCTACACCTTC
CASSSWTDAPNGYTF
>TRBV7-9|TRBJ2-1|TRBD1|many
TGTGCCAGCAGCTTACAAGGACAGGGGACTGACAATGAGCAGTTCTTC
CASSLQGQGTDNEQFF